This entry lists 25 T cell receptor beta chains sequenced from one sample in a study of T-cell reconstitution after alpha-beta-depleted transplantation in children. Construction of the TCRbeta library involved unique molecular identifiers. TCRdb called the PCR reads again in MiXCR, with one record for every CDR3 protein. The sample contains hundreds of thousands of distinct CDR3 sequences, roughly 23% of which appear only once. This sample comprised PBMCs, mostly from graft donor cells, obtained 360 days after TCRalphabeta/CD19-depleted stem cell transplant. The source is a boy in the first two years of life who had a stem cell transplant for acute myeloid leukemia, so the T cells may come from the graft donor.

This chain links TRBV7-9 with TRBJ2-3; 8 bases line up with TRBD2. Germline lookup yields CDR1 SEHNR and CDR2 FQNEAQ (reference sequence). The CDR3 sequence is 15 residues long. After removal of 4 bases from V and 2 bases from J, the junction contained 5 bases not matched to a gene. The CDR3 DNA reads as TGTGCCAGCAGCTCAAACGGGGGGGACACAGATACGCAGTATTTT. Its translation: CASSSNGGDTDTQYF.

Many counts were recorded for this clonotype. The CDR3, as DNA: TGTGCCAGCAGTTTAGAGCCTCGACTAGCGGGGGGGAATGAGCAGTTCTTC. Encoded protein: CASSLEPRLAGGNEQFF. This chain uses TRBV12-3 or TRBV12-4 with TRBJ2-1, with 14 nucleotides matching TRBD2. The CDR3 is made up of 17 amino acids. The junction had 6 bases not matched to a gene; V was cut back by 1 base and J by 7 bases.

This chain joins TRBV24-1 and TRBJ2-3; D is unclear. The V and J ends lost 6 bases and 2 bases respectively, with 11 bases between them. The germline CDR1 and CDR2 sequences are KGHDR and SFDVKD. The CDR3 runs to 14 residues. As DNA, the CDR3 is TGTGCCACCAGTCTGGACCGAAACACAGATACGCAGTATTTT. Amino acids: CATSLDRNTDTQYF.

This clonotype has a handful of counts. The genes are TRBV6-1 and TRBJ2-1; 10 nucleotides line up with TRBD1. CDR3 size: 15 residues. After removal of 5 bases from V and 6 bases from J, the junction contained 7 bases not matched to a gene. Germline V lookup: CDR1 MNHNS, CDR2 SASEGT. CDR3 amino acids: CASSSPRDRGNEQFF. CDR3 bases: TGTGCCAGCAGTAGTCCCCGGGACAGGGGCAATGAGCAGTTCTTC.

This clonotype was seen repeatedly, ten times or more. The chain combines TRBV25-1 with TRBJ2-1, with 7 bases lining up with TRBD1. The CDR3 runs to 15 residues. Germline V CDR1 and CDR2: MGHDK, SYGVNS. J lost 8 bases, V lost 4 bases, and 11 bases had no gene match. The CDR3 spells CASSARQGVWHEQFF. The CDR3 DNA is TGTGCCAGCAGTGCCCGACAGGGAGTATGGCATGAGCAGTTCTTC.

This clonotype was found many times. The chain combines TRBV29-1 with TRBJ2-7, with D uncertain. This CDR3 is built from 13 residues. V lost 4 bases, J lost 0 bases, and 10 bases lay in between. Germline V CDR1 and CDR2: SQVTM, ANQGSEA. The DNA for the CDR3 is TGCAGCGTTGGGAGTCAGCACTCCTACGAGCAGTACTTC. It specifies CSVGSQHSYEQYF.

This clonotype was counted ten times or more. This chain joins TRBV12-3 or TRBV12-4 and TRBJ1-2; D is ambiguous. V was trimmed by 5 bases and J by 0 bases, leaving 16 bases between them. This CDR3 spans 16 amino acids. The CDR3 reads CASSPQSTSSNYGYTF. The DNA of the CDR3 is TGTGCCAGCAGTCCACAATCGACAAGCTCTAACTATGGCTACACCTTC.

Many counts were recorded for this clonotype. V and J are TRBV10-3 and TRBJ2-5, with D uncertain. Germline CDR1 ENHRY, CDR2 SYGVKD. This CDR3 region has 10 residues. Trimming took 8 bases from V and 3 from J, leaving 4 bases between them. The DNA for the CDR3 is TGTGCCATCGGGGAAGAGACCCAGTACTTC. Its translation: CAIGEETQYF.

This clonotype was seen more than once but under ten times. The chain is built from TRBV7-2 and TRBJ2-7; no clear D. V lost 6 bases and J lost 3, with 12 bases in between. This CDR3 contains 13 residues. In germline, CDR1 is SGHTA, CDR2 FQGNSA. The CDR3 here is CASRDLLFYEQYF. DNA of the CDR3: TGTGCCAGCAGGGACCTCCTATTCTACGAGCAGTACTTC.

The CDR3 DNA follows: TGCGCCAGCAGCTCGGGACTAGCGGAGGTGAACACCGGGGAGCTGTTTTTT. This codes for CASSSGLAEVNTGELFF. The chain uses TRBV4-3 and TRBJ2-2; 11 nucleotides align to TRBD2. Germline values: CDR1 LGHNA, CDR2 YSLEER. CDR3 length: 17 amino acids. The V gene end was trimmed by 5 bases and the J gene end by 1 base; junction bases not matched to a gene: 6.

This sequence joins TRBV11-2 and TRBJ2-5; D might be TRBD2 (5 bases). CDR1 and CDR2 (germline): SGHAT, FQNNGV. V lost 1 base and J lost 4, with 16 bases in between. This CDR3 has 16 residues. CDR3 region: CASSLVASSFGETQYF. The CDR3 DNA sequence: TGTGCCAGCAGCTTAGTAGCGTCGTCTTTCGGAGAGACCCAGTACTTC.

The chain combines TRBV6-2 or TRBV6-3 with TRBJ1-1; D is unclear. V lost 2 bases and J lost 8, with 6 bases in between. Germline CDR1 reads MNHEY; CDR2 reads SVGEGT. The CDR3 spans 11 residues. CDR3 loop: CASSYAVEAFF. The CDR3 bases are TGTGCCAGCAGTTACGCCGTGGAAGCTTTCTTT.

This clonotype appeared many times. The junction shows a germline mismatch at one end, possibly a read error. The chain uses TRBV5-1 and TRBJ1-1, with no clear D. Germline CDR1 and CDR2: SGHRS and YFSETQ. The CDR3 extends over 13 amino acids. The CDR3 DNA follows: TGTGCCAGCAGCTTAGCCGGGAACACTGAAGCTTTCTTT. Translation: CASSLAGNTEAFF. The whole variable domain, remainder taken from reference TRBV5-1 and TRBJ1-1, is KAGVTQTPRYLIKTRGQQVTLSCSPISGHRSVSWYQQTPGQGLQFLFEYFSETQRNKGNFPGRFSGRQFSNSRSEMNVSTLELGDSALYLCASSLAGNTEAFFGQGTRLTVV.

This clonotype was counted many times. This sequence joins TRBV12-3 or TRBV12-4 and TRBJ1-4, with TRBD1 matching 8 bases. The CDR3 runs to 12 residues. V gave up 7 bases and J gave up 8 bases; unmatched junction bases: 3. CDR3 DNA: TGTGCCAGCAACAGGGGGGGCGAAAAACTGTTTTTT. This encodes CASNRGGEKLFF.

This clonotype appeared many times. The V and J genes are TRBV15 and TRBJ2-5; 9 bases are a match to TRBD1. The CDR3 covers 13 residues. With V trimmed by 8 bases and J by 5 bases, 6 bases remained unmatched. Germline V gene data show CDR1 as LNHNV and CDR2 as YYDKDF (reference sequence). Written as DNA, the CDR3 is TGTGCCACCCAACAGGGGGCTGTGGAGACCCAGTACTTC. Amino acids: CATQQGAVETQYF.

This clonotype showed up just a few times. The J gene is TRBJ2-4, the V gene TRBV5-4; 9 nucleotides align to TRBD2. CDR1 is SGHNT, CDR2 YYREEE, per germline (reference sequence). The CDR3 loop spans 19 amino acids. With 1 base clipped from V and 7 bases from J, the junction kept 18 bases outside the gene matches. CDR3 DNA: TGTGCCAGCAGCTTGCGGGCTAGCGGGGTTCAATTCTCCCGTAACATTCAGTACTTC. Amino acid sequence: CASSLRASGVQFSRNIQYF.

This clonotype was seen a handful of times. This chain uses TRBV20-1 with TRBJ2-7; D is unresolved. Germline values: CDR1 DFQATT, CDR2 SNEGSKA (reference sequence). V lost 0 bases and J lost 2, with 8 bases in between. The CDR3 contains 13 residues. The CDR3 sequence: CSARDLAAYEQYV. CDR3 nucleotide sequence: TGCAGTGCTAGAGATCTGGCGGCCTACGAGCAGTACGTC.

This clonotype was recorded a few times. The V and J genes are TRBV7-9 and TRBJ2-7, with 7 nucleotides matching TRBD1. Germline lookup yields CDR1 SEHNR and CDR2 FQNEAQ (reference sequence). V shed 5 bases, J shed 1 base, and the junction held 8 bases outside the gene matches. CDR3 length: 15 residues. CDR3 nucleotide sequence: TGTGCCAGCAGCCCCCGACAGGGTAGGTCCTACGAGCAGTACTTC. It codes for CASSPRQGRSYEQYF.

In its sample, this clonotype was seen many times. The chain's CDR3 is CAISESALGGSHEQYF. In DNA, the CDR3 is TGTGCCATCAGTGAGTCGGCATTAGGGGGCAGCCACGAGCAGTACTTC. The chain recombines TRBV10-3 with TRBJ2-7; 7 bases agree with TRBD1. The germline gives CDR1 ENHRY, CDR2 SYGVKD. V lost 0 bases to trimming and J lost 5 bases; unmatched junction nucleotides: 10. The length of the CDR3 is 16 residues.

This clonotype was counted ten times or more. The rearrangement joins TRBV12-3 or TRBV12-4 to TRBJ2-3; tentatively, D is TRBD2 (5 bases). The V gene lost 4 bases and the J gene lost 4 bases, with 15 bases spanning the gap. This CDR3 contains 15 residues. In nucleotides, the CDR3 is TGTGCCAGCAGTTACTTGGGAGTTGTGGCAGATACGCAGTATTTT. It yields the protein CASSYLGVVADTQYF.

In this sample, this clonotype turned up many times. The chain has TRBV20-1 and TRBJ2-1; D is perhaps TRBD2 (6 bases). The V end lost 7 bases, the J end lost 8 bases, and 12 bases lay between the germline ends. CDR3 length: 11 residues. The germline CDR1 and CDR2 sequences are DFQATT and SNEGSKA (reference sequence). CDR3 bases: TGCAGTGTCGATCCGGGAGATGAGCAGTTCTTC. It is translated as CSVDPGDEQFF.

The table lists this clonotype with a few counts. The chain is built from TRBV15 and TRBJ2-7, with unresolved D. V was trimmed by 0 bases and J by 0 bases, leaving 12 bases between them. The CDR3 has 16 residues. The germline V gene encodes CDR1 LNHNV and CDR2 YYDKDF (reference sequence). This chain's CDR3 is CATSRDRTSSSYEQYF. The CDR3, as DNA: TGTGCCACCAGCAGAGATCGGACGTCCAGCTCCTACGAGCAGTACTTC. Full variable domain (remainder filled in from reference TRBV15 and TRBJ2-7): DAMVIQNPRYQVTQFGKPVTLSCSQTLNHNVMYWYQQKSSQAPKLLFHYYDKDFNNEADTPDNFQSRRPNTSFCFLDIRSPGLGDTAMYLCATSRDRTSSSYEQYFGPGTRLTVT.

This clonotype was observed a handful of times. The CDR3 loop is CASSYSRTDNTEAFF. CDR3 sequence (DNA): TGTGCCAGCAGTTACTCCAGGACAGACAACACTGAAGCTTTCTTT. V usage is TRBV6-5 and J usage is TRBJ1-1; D is perhaps TRBD1 (6 bases). The CDR3 runs to 15 residues. Germline CDR1 reads MNHEY; CDR2 reads SVGAGI. Trimming stripped 0 bases from V and 2 bases from J, with 10 bases between.

The V call is TRBV29-1, the J call TRBJ1-2; TRBD1 aligns across 7 bases. The V gene end was trimmed by 6 bases and the J gene end by 4 bases; junction bases not matched to a gene: 17. CDR1 and CDR2 from the germline V gene are SQVTM and ANQGSEA. There are 16 residues in the CDR3. In DNA form, the CDR3 reads TGCAGCGTACTGACAGGGCAGGGGGTATTCGGCTATGGCTACACCTTC. Its protein is CSVLTGQGVFGYGYTF.

The chain uses TRBV27 and TRBJ2-5; 7 bases line up with TRBD2. The CDR3 sequence is 15 residues long. Trimming cost V 7 bases and J 4 bases; bases outside gene matches: 12. Germline CDR1 MNHEY, CDR2 SMNVEV (reference sequence). The CDR3 DNA reads as TGTGCCAGCACGCCTTGGGGGGGAAAGGGAGAGACCCAGTACTTC. Translation gives CASTPWGGKGETQYF.